The source of this T cell receptor beta chain is a study of identical twins. Regarding the study as a whole: For out-of-frame alpha sequences shared by twins, low generation probability was in excess. The models gave estimates that fell short of the out-of-frame TCR alpha sharing seen in monozygotic twins.

CDR1 MGHDK and CDR2 SYGVNS come from the germline V gene. This CDR3 region has 16 residues. As regards this clonotype: The antigen remains unidentified.

One entry per CDR3 protein, called by TCRdb with MiXCR from the 5' RACE reads. The data show 1,800,000 or so distinct CDR3 sequences, 25% to 35% seen once. The V gene is TRBV25-1, the J gene TRBJ2-1; 8 bases are shared with TRBD2. Near its end, the DNA agrees better with TRBJ2-7, so the J call may be wrong. The sequence was obtained from a newborn girl in good health. The sample was cord blood. The CDR3 DNA follows: TGTGCCAGCAGTGCAATCAGCGGGAGCTCCTACAATGAGCAGTACTTC. This sequence encodes CASSAISGSSYNEQYF.